The rows below give T cell receptor beta chains drawn from one sample of a study of T cell clusters in autoimmune cytopenias. Each CDR3 protein gets one entry in TCRdb, which reprocessed the multiplex PCR reads and gives no DNA. The listing records roughly 5,500 distinct CDR3 sequences. Separately, the same data were catalogued under a study of T cell repertoires in aging, cancer and after chemotherapy.

The sample consisted of peripheral blood. The receptors come from a human donor in good health. The CDR3 runs from the conserved cysteine through the conserved F or W. Fields, in order: V gene, clone size, J gene, CDR3 length, CDR3 protein. The size field is filled for only some rows; it gives once, few, many or a size class.

v_call: TRBV11-1; clone_size: NA; j_call: TRBJ2-7; cdr3_length: 18; cdr3_aa: CASSFGLAGGSSSYEQYF
v_call: TRBV7-9; clone_size: NA; j_call: TRBJ2-3; cdr3_length: 13; cdr3_aa: CASSDRGPDTQYF
v_call: TRBV5-1; clone_size: NA; j_call: TRBJ1-1; cdr3_length: 14; cdr3_aa: CASSPDGVWTEAFF
v_call: TRBV15; clone_size: NA; j_call: TRBJ2-4; cdr3_length: 14; cdr3_aa: CATSRDGAKNIQYF
v_call: TRBV12-3/TRBV12-4; clone_size: NA; j_call: TRBJ2-3; cdr3_length: 15; cdr3_aa: CASSPQGRGTDTQYF
v_call: TRBV7-9; clone_size: NA; j_call: TRBJ2-3; cdr3_length: 15; cdr3_aa: CASSPWTGNTDTQYF
v_call: TRBV6-1; clone_size: NA; j_call: TRBJ1-5; cdr3_length: 16; cdr3_aa: CASSEAAVWGHQPQHF
v_call: TRBV7-6; clone_size: medium-sized; j_call: TRBJ2-7; cdr3_length: 16; cdr3_aa: CASSLPRGAGSYEQYF
v_call: TRBV7-9; clone_size: NA; j_call: TRBJ1-2; cdr3_length: 16; cdr3_aa: CASSLAPGSAAYGYTF
v_call: TRBV25-1; clone_size: NA; j_call: TRBJ1-4; cdr3_length: 15; cdr3_aa: CASSDSAGSGEKLFF
v_call: TRBV29-1; clone_size: medium-sized; j_call: TRBJ2-1; cdr3_length: 15; cdr3_aa: CSVEGPGDSYNEQFF
v_call: TRBV19; clone_size: medium-sized; j_call: TRBJ1-5; cdr3_length: 15; cdr3_aa: CASNPEDRGNQPQHF
v_call: TRBV14; clone_size: NA; j_call: TRBJ2-7; cdr3_length: 16; cdr3_aa: CASSLGDRAQAYEQYF
v_call: TRBV5-1; clone_size: NA; j_call: TRBJ2-1; cdr3_length: 12; cdr3_aa: CASSFPGGEQFF
v_call: TRBV6-5; clone_size: medium-sized; j_call: TRBJ1-4; cdr3_length: 17; cdr3_aa: CASSQTGGSLLYEKLFF
v_call: TRBV7-2; clone_size: NA; j_call: TRBJ1-2; cdr3_length: 14; cdr3_aa: CASSVGQGEFGYTF
v_call: TRBV7-6; clone_size: NA; j_call: TRBJ1-1; cdr3_length: 13; cdr3_aa: CASSLRWNTEAFF
v_call: TRBV27; clone_size: medium-sized; j_call: TRBJ2-7; cdr3_length: 13; cdr3_aa: CASSLGQGNEQYF
v_call: TRBV4-3; clone_size: NA; j_call: TRBJ2-7; cdr3_length: 16; cdr3_aa: CASSQVGGGGWDEQYF
v_call: TRBV6-5; clone_size: medium-sized; j_call: TRBJ1-2; cdr3_length: 11; cdr3_aa: CASSGGYGYTF
v_call: TRBV5-4; clone_size: medium-sized; j_call: TRBJ2-3; cdr3_length: 16; cdr3_aa: CASSPQARGGTDTQYF
v_call: TRBV4-3; clone_size: NA; j_call: TRBJ1-4; cdr3_length: 15; cdr3_aa: CASSQGFGINEKLFF
v_call: TRBV7-9; clone_size: NA; j_call: TRBJ1-2; cdr3_length: 14; cdr3_aa: CASGKDREGYGYTF
v_call: TRBV20-1; clone_size: NA; j_call: TRBJ2-4; cdr3_length: 20; cdr3_aa: CSAPGLAGAKALLAKNIQYF
v_call: TRBV5-6; clone_size: NA; j_call: TRBJ2-1; cdr3_length: 13; cdr3_aa: CASSGLVTNEQFF
v_call: TRBV12-3/TRBV12-4; clone_size: NA; j_call: TRBJ2-7; cdr3_length: 15; cdr3_aa: CASSLGDRTSYEQYF